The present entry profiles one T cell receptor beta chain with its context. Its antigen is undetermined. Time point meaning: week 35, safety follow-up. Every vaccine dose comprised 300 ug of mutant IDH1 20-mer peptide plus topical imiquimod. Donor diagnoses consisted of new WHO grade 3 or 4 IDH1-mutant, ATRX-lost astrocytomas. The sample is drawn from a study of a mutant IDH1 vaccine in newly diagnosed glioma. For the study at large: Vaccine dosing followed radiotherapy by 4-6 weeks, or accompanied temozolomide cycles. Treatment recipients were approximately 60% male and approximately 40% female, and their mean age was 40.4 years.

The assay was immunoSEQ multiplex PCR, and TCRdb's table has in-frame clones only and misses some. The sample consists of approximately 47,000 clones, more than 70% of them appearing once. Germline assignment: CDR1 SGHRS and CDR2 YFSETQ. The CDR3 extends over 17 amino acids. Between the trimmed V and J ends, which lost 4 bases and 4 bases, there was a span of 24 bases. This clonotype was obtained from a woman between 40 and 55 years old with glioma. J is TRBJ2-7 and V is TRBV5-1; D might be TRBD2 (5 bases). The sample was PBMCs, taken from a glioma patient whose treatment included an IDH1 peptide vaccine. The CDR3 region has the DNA TGCGCCAGCAGCGATCTGTGGTCAGGCCAACGGGGATACGAGCAGTACTTC. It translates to CASSDLWSGQRGYEQYF.